This TCR beta chain was identified during a study of blood T cell repertoires in COVID-19. This clone came up a few times. CDR1 SNHLY and CDR2 FYNNEI come from the germline V gene. V lost 6 bases, J lost 5 bases, and 4 bases stayed unmatched. The CDR3 spans 12 residues. Sequencing was performed with immunoSEQ multiplex PCR; in TCRdb, only in-frame clones are kept and a portion is missing. Of fewer than 250,000 clones listed, nearly 85% were seen once; the top ten hold more than 5.5%. This receptor was identified in a human donor in a cohort sampled during active COVID-19. The V gene is TRBV2, the J gene TRBJ2-7; TRBD2 matches at 7 bases. The specimen sequenced was peripheral blood. CDR3 amino acids: CASSGRLNEQYF. The CDR3 nucleotides are TGTGCCAGCAGCGGGAGGTTGAACGAGCAGTACTTC.